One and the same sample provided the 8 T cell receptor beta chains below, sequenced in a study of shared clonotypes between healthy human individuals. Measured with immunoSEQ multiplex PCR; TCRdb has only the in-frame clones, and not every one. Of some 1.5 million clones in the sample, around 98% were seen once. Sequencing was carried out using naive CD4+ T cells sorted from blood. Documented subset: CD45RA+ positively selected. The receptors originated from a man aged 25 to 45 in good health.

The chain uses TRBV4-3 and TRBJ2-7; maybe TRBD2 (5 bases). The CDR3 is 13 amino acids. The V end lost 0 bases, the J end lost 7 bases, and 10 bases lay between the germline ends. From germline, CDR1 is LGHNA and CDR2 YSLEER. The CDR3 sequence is CASSQEDFTEQYF. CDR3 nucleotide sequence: TGCGCCAGCAGCCAAGAGGACTTCACAGAGCAGTACTTC.

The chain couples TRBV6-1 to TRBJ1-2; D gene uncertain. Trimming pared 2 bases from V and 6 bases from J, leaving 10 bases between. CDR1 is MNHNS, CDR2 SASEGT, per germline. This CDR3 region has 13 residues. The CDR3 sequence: CASSEQEWHGYTF. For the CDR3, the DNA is TGTGCCAGCAGTGAACAGGAATGGCATGGCTACACCTTC.

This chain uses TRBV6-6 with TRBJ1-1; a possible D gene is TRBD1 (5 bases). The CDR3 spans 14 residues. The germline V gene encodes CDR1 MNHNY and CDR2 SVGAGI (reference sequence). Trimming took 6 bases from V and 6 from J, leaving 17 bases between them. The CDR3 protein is CASSSRAGRSEAFF. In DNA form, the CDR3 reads TGTGCCAGCAGCTCAAGGGCAGGGAGATCTGAAGCTTTCTTT.

Here the CDR3 reads CASSYGGAAEAFF. The CDR3 coding sequence is TGTGCCAGCAGTTACGGGGGCGCGGCTGAAGCTTTCTTT. The chain recombines TRBV6-6 with TRBJ1-1, with D perhaps TRBD1 (6 bases). V dropped 2 bases and J dropped 6 bases, with 10 bases sitting between them. The CDR3 loop spans 13 amino acids. Germline V gene sequence: CDR1 MNHNY, CDR2 SVGAGI (reference sequence).

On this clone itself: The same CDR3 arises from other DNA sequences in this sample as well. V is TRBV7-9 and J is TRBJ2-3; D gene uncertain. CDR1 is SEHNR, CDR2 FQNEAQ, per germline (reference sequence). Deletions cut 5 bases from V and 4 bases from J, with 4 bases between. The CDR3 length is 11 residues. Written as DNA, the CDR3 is TGTGCCAGCAGCCGAGCAGATACGCAGTATTTT. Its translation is CASSRADTQYF. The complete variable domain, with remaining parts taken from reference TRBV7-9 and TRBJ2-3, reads DTGVSQNPRHKITKRGQNVTFRCDPISEHNRLYWYRQTLGQGPEFLTYFQNEAQLEKSRLLSDRFSAERPKGSFSTLEIQRTEQGDSAMYLCASSRADTQYFGPGTRLTVL.

For the CDR3, the DNA is TGTGCCAGCAGCATCGGACAGTCTAGCACAGATACGCAGTATTTT. Residues: CASSIGQSSTDTQYF. V usage is TRBV6-5 and J usage is TRBJ2-3, with a tentative D call TRBD1 (6 bases). Germline V lookup: CDR1 MNHEY, CDR2 SVGAGI. The CDR3 runs to 15 residues. The ends were cut back, 6 bases at V and 0 bases at J, with 13 bases in the middle.

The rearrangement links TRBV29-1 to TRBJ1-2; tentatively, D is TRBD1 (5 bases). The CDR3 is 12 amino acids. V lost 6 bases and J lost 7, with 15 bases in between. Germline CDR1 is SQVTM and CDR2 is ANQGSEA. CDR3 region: CSVLTGSAGYTF. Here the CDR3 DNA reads TGCAGCGTCCTAACAGGATCTGCTGGCTACACCTTC. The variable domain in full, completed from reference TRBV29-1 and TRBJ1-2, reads SAVISQKPSRDICQRGTSLTIQCQVDSQVTMMFWYRQQPGQSLTLIATANQGSEATYESGFVIDKFPISRPNLTFSTLTVSNMSPEDSSIYLCSVLTGSAGYTFGSGTRLTVV.

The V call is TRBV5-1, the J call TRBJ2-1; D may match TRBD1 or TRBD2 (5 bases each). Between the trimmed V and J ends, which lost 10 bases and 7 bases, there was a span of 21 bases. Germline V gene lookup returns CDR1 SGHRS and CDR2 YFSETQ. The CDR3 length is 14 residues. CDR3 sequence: CAVSQGGLTNEQFF. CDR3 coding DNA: TGCGCCGTATCTCAGGGTGGACTGACGAATGAGCAGTTCTTC.